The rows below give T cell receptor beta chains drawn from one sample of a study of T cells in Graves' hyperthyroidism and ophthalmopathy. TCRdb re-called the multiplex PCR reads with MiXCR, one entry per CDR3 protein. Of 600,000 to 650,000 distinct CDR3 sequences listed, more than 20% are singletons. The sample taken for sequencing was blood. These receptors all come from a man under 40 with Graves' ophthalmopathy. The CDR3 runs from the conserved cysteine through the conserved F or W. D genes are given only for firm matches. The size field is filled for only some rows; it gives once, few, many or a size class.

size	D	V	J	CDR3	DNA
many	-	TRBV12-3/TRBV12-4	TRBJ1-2	CASIGVDSPGNYGYTF	TGTGCCAGCATAGGGGTCGACTCTCCGGGGAACTATGGCTACACCTTC
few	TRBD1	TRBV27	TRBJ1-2	CASRSGTGVHGYTF	TGTGCCAGCAGATCTGGGACAGGGGTGCATGGCTACACCTTC
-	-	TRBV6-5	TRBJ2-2	CASSYEQGRAGELFF	TGTGCCAGCAGTTACGAACAGGGGAGGGCCGGGGAGCTGTTTTTT
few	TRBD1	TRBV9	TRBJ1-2	CASSPETGGYGYTF	TGTGCCAGCAGCCCCGAGACAGGGGGCTATGGCTACACCTTC
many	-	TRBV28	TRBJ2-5	CASTHGDLSEETQYF	TGTGCCAGCACCCACGGTGACCTGTCGGAAGAGACCCAGTACTTC
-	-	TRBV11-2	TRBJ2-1	CASSYRQTGYSYNEQFF	TGTGCCAGCAGCTATAGGCAGACAGGTTACTCCTACAATGAGCAGTTCTTC
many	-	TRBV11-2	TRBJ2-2	CASSPWASQIRELFF	TGTGCCAGCAGCCCTTGGGCCTCCCAAATAAGGGAGCTGTTTTTT
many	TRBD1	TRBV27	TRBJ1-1	CASSLLGQGAPEAFF	TGTGCCAGCAGTTTATTAGGGCAGGGGGCGCCTGAAGCTTTCTTT
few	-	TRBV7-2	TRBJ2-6	CASSSPGGQGTSGANVLTF	TGTGCCAGCAGCTCCCCCGGGGGGCAGGGCACCTCTGGGGCCAACGTCCTGACTTTC
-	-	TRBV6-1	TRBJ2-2	CASSDSGLRLLNGELFF	TGTGCCAGCAGTGATAGCGGTTTACGCCTTTTGAACGGGGAGCTGTTTTTT
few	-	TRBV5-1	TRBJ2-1	CASSLGTGQLPGDEQFF	TGCGCCAGCAGCTTGGGTACGGGTCAGCTCCCGGGGGATGAGCAGTTCTTC
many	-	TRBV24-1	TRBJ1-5	CATSDPDSNQPQHF	TGTGCCACCAGTGATCCAGACAGCAATCAGCCCCAGCATTTT
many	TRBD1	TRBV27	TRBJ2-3	CASSFRDRGADTQYF	TGTGCCAGCAGTTTCCGGGACAGGGGCGCAGATACGCAGTATTTT
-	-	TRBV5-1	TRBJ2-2	CASSPVDTGELFF	TGCGCCAGCAGCCCCGTTGACACCGGGGAGCTGTTTTTT
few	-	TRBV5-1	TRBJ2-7	CASSLVYGRPKGLYEQYF	TGCGCCAGCAGCTTGGTATACGGACGTCCGAAAGGATTGTACGAGCAGTACTTC
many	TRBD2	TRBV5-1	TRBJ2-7	CASSHGLASYEQYF	TGCGCCAGCAGCCATGGACTAGCCTCCTACGAGCAGTACTTC
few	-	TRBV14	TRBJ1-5	CASSQVGGGRVRPQHF	TGTGCCAGCAGCCAAGTTGGGGGCGGGAGGGTTCGGCCCCAGCATTTT
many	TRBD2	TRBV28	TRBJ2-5	CASRAGKETQYF	TGTGCCAGCAGAGCGGGGAAAGAGACCCAGTACTTC
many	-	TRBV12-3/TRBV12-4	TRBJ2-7	CASSQGRQYEQYF	TGTGCCAGCAGCCAAGGGCGACAGTACGAGCAGTACTTC
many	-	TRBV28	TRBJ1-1	CASSFLGGSNTEAFF	TGTGCCAGCAGTTTTCTAGGGGGAAGTAACACTGAAGCTTTCTTT
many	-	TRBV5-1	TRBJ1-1	CASSSLQGGNTEAFF	TGCGCCAGCAGCTCCCTCCAGGGCGGGAACACTGAAGCTTTCTTT
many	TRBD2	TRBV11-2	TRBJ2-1	CASSPGTSGNYNEQFF	TGTGCCAGCAGCCCAGGGACTAGCGGGAATTACAATGAGCAGTTCTTC
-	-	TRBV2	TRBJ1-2	CAIPTVGLGKASYGYTF	TGTGCCATCCCAACTGTGGGCCTTGGGAAGGCCAGCTATGGCTACACCTTC
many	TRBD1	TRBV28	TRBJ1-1	CASSPAGTGVWRAFF	TGTGCCAGCAGTCCGGCCGGGACAGGGGTATGGCGAGCTTTCTTT
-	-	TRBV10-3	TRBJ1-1	CAISEGFVTEAFF	TGTGCCATCAGTGAGGGGTTCGTCACTGAAGCTTTCTTT
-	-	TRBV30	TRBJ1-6	CAWSQDVSTLHF	TGTGCCTGGAGCCAGGACGTCTCTACCCTCCACTTT
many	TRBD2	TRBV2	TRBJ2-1	CASSWTSGRHNGNEQFF	TGTGCCAGCAGTTGGACTAGCGGGAGACACAACGGTAATGAGCAGTTCTTC
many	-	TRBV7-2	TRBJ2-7	CASSLELAGHYEQYF	TGTGCCAGCAGCTTAGAACTGGCGGGGCACTACGAGCAGTACTTC
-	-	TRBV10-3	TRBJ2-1	CAISETPGEQFF	TGTGCCATCAGTGAGACGCCCGGGGAGCAGTTCTTC
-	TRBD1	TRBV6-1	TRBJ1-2	CASSGGTGGGYTF	TGTGCCAGCAGTGGTGGGACAGGGGGCGGCTACACCTTC
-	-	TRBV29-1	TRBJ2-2	CSGNRATGEPFF	TGCAGCGGAAACAGGGCCACCGGGGAGCCGTTTTTT
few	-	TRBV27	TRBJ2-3	CASSSSRDPRDTQYF	TGTGCCAGCAGTTCCTCCAGGGACCCTCGGGATACGCAGTATTTT
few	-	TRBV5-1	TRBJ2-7	CAWGAHEFYEQYF	TGCGCCTGGGGGGCTCACGAATTCTACGAGCAGTACTTC
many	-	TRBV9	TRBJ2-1	CASGGNEQFF	TGTGCCAGCGGAGGCAATGAGCAGTTCTTC
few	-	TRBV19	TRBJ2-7	CASSPPGVYEQYF	TGTGCCAGTAGTCCCCCGGGAGTCTACGAGCAGTACTTC